This T cell receptor beta chain was obtained from a study of blood T cell repertoires in COVID-19. Across the whole study: T cells, B-cell-depleted T cells, or PBMCs supplied cDNA or gDNA.

V gave up 3 bases and J gave up 3 bases, with 5 bases separating them. Germline V gene sequence: CDR1 LNHDA, CDR2 SQIVND (reference sequence). The CDR3 has 13 residues. The protocol was immunoSEQ multiplex PCR, while the TCRdb copy is restricted to in-frame clones and leaves out a portion. Here the sample spans 150,000 to 250,000 clones, 87% being singletons. This clonotype was obtained from a woman under 40 who had recovered from COVID-19. The sample taken for sequencing was PBMCs or T cells enriched from blood (not recorded which). The J gene is TRBJ2-2, the V gene TRBV19, with D unresolved. CDR3 protein: CASSIRDTGELFF. DNA for the CDR3: TGTGCCAGTAGTATTAGAGACACCGGGGAGCTGTTTTTT.